This entry lists 23 T cell receptor beta chains sequenced from one sample in a study of shared clonotypes between healthy human individuals (TCRdb year 2020). The library was generated by the immunoSEQ multiplex PCR assay. TCRdb limited this immuneACCESS table to in-frame rearrangements with V and J called. A share of clones is missing; checked studies link under half to unresolved V genes, and the rest is unexplained. The sample table lists roughly 2 million clones, roughly 94% of them with a count of one. The ten largest clones represent 0.13% of the sample. Sample: naive CD4+ T cells sorted from blood. The meaning of the sample's cell subset or site label: CD45RA+ positively selected. The receptors come from a young man in good health.

V usage is TRBV18 and J usage is TRBJ1-5, with D hard to call. CDR3 size: 14 residues. V lost 6 bases and J 1 base, leaving 10 bases between the germline ends. Germline V gene data show CDR1 as KGHSH and CDR2 as LQKENI. DNA of the CDR3: TGTGCCAGCTCGGGCATGCAGAGCAATCAGCCCCAGCATTTT. Its translation: CASSGMQSNQPQHF.

The chain joins TRBV7-2 to TRBJ1-1; maybe TRBD1 (5 bases). CDR3 size: 14 residues. Trimming removed 1 base at V and 1 base at J, with 7 bases between. Germline loops: CDR1 SGHTA, CDR2 FQGNSA. CDR3 sequence (DNA): TGTGCCAGCAGCTTAGGACAGAGGAACACTGAAGCTTTCTTT. Translation: CASSLGQRNTEAFF.

A note on this clone: This sample also contains other DNA sequences that code for the same CDR3. The V and J genes are TRBV28 and TRBJ2-7; 11 bases line up with TRBD1. CDR1 is MDHEN and CDR2 is SYDVKM in the germline V gene. Unmatched junction bases numbered 4, after V lost 2 bases and J lost 4 bases. This CDR3 contains 15 residues. CDR3 residues: CASSLGGTGGYEQYF. In DNA form, the CDR3 reads TGTGCCAGCAGTTTAGGGGGGACAGGGGGTTACGAGCAGTACTTC.

V is TRBV5-4 and J is TRBJ2-7, with TRBD1 matching 12 bases. The germline V gene encodes CDR1 SGHNT and CDR2 YYREEE (reference sequence). The J segment lost 6 bases and the V segment lost 4 bases, leaving 14 bases of the junction unmatched. The CDR3 is made up of 17 amino acids. CDR3 residues: CASSVKNSGTGGPEQYF. The CDR3 DNA reads TGTGCCAGCAGCGTAAAAAATTCCGGGACAGGGGGCCCCGAGCAGTACTTC.

The V gene is TRBV5-4, the J gene TRBJ2-1; possible D gene TRBD2, 5 bases. Germline V lookup: CDR1 SGHNT, CDR2 YYREEE (reference sequence). CDR3 length equals 13 residues. V lost 4 bases and J 6 bases, leaving 11 bases between the germline ends. CDR3 protein: CASSAPRGNEQFF. The CDR3 DNA is TGTGCCAGCAGCGCCCCTCGGGGCAATGAGCAGTTCTTC.

Comment on this clone: The same CDR3 is also encoded by other DNA sequences in this sample. V usage is TRBV5-4 and J usage is TRBJ1-1; 8 bases map to TRBD1. The trim removed 3 bases at V and 5 bases at J, leaving 6 bases unmatched. Germline V gene sequence: CDR1 SGHNT, CDR2 YYREEE (reference sequence). This CDR3 is built from 14 residues. This chain's CDR3 is CASSSGQGTTEAFF. As DNA, the CDR3 is TGTGCCAGCAGCTCCGGACAGGGAACGACTGAAGCTTTCTTT. The variable domain in full, with the rest retrieved from reference TRBV5-4 and TRBJ1-1, is ETGVTQSPTHLIKTRGQQVTLRCSSQSGHNTVSWYQQALGQGPQFIFQYYREEENGRGNFPPRFSGLQFPNYSSELNVNALELDDSALYLCASSSGQGTTEAFFGQGTRLTVV.

The rearrangement joins TRBV6-1 to TRBJ1-2; D is ambiguous. Germline CDR1 reads MNHNS; CDR2 reads SASEGT. The V and J ends lost 3 bases and 7 bases respectively, with 9 bases between them. The length of the CDR3 is 12 residues. CDR3 region: CASSDHVRGYTF. The CDR3 DNA reads as TGTGCCAGCAGTGATCATGTCCGTGGCTACACCTTC.

The V call is TRBV5-4, the J call TRBJ2-7, with D perhaps matching TRBD2 (5 bases). V shed 0 bases and J shed 7 bases, with 17 bases lying between them. The germline CDR1 and CDR2 sequences are SGHNT and YYREEE (reference sequence). CDR3 size: 15 residues. CDR3 in amino acids: CASSLDLGASREQYF. The CDR3 nucleotides read TGTGCCAGCAGCTTGGATTTGGGAGCCTCTAGGGAGCAGTACTTC.

The genes are TRBV7-8 and TRBJ1-4; weak D call: TRBD1 (5 bases). V was clipped by 3 bases and J by 12 bases, with 17 bases between them. The V gene's germline CDR1 is SGHVS and CDR2 FQNEAQ. This CDR3 spans 14 amino acids. CDR3 nucleotides: TGTGCCAGCAGCTTGCAGGCCCTCGGGGGAGAACTGTTTTTT. It specifies CASSLQALGGELFF.

Turning to this clone: Other DNA sequences within the sample encode an identical CDR3. The chain couples TRBV18 to TRBJ2-3; D is uncertain. Germline CDR1 KGHSH, CDR2 LQKENI. Trimming took off 0 bases at V and 1 base at J, with 5 bases between the two ends. The CDR3 spans 14 residues. The CDR3 here is CASSPPSRTDTQYF. For the CDR3, the DNA is TGTGCCAGCTCACCACCGTCTCGCACAGATACGCAGTATTTT.

The rearrangement links TRBV25-1 to TRBJ2-5; D gene uncertain. Germline CDR1 is MGHDK and CDR2 is SYGVNS. V was shortened by 7 bases and J by 7 bases, with 13 bases between the two germline ends. The CDR3 contains 12 residues. This CDR3 reads CASNDGRWTQYF. In DNA, the CDR3 is TGTGCCAGCAACGACGGAAGGTGGACCCAGTACTTC.

This chain uses TRBV15 with TRBJ1-6; D is perhaps TRBD1 (6 bases). The CDR3 spans 14 residues. Germline CDR1 reads LNHNV; CDR2 reads YYDKDF (reference sequence). V gave up 0 bases and J gave up 14 bases, with 14 bases separating them. The CDR3 coding sequence is TGTGCCACCAGCAGAGATTATGCCGCAGGGGCCCTCCACTTT. It translates to CATSRDYAAGALHF.

The chain is built from TRBV4-3 and TRBJ2-1; tentatively, D is TRBD2 (5 bases). The length of the CDR3 is 15 residues. The germline V and J ends were trimmed by 3 bases and 4 bases, with 13 bases remaining between them. Germline CDR1 and CDR2: LGHNA and YSLEER. CDR3 region: CASSQVLASYNEQFF. CDR3 sequence (DNA): TGCGCCAGCAGCCAGGTGCTAGCTTCTTACAATGAGCAGTTCTTC.

The rearrangement links TRBV7-3 to TRBJ2-3; no clear D gene. Trimming took 5 bases from V and 1 from J, leaving 13 bases between them. Germline assignment: CDR1 SGHTA and CDR2 FQGTGA. The CDR3 consists of 15 residues. The CDR3 DNA reads TGTGCCAGCAGCCCCACCACCCGCGGCACAGATACGCAGTATTTT. Translating gives CASSPTTRGTDTQYF.

The DNA of the CDR3 is TGTGCCAGCAGCCCTCGACAGGGGAGCACAGATACGCAGTATTTT. It translates to CASSPRQGSTDTQYF. This chain uses TRBV7-8 with TRBJ2-3; the match to TRBD1 covers 8 bases. Germline loops: CDR1 SGHVS, CDR2 FQNEAQ. V gave up 5 bases and J gave up 0 bases; unmatched junction bases: 4. The CDR3 extends over 15 amino acids. The entire variable domain, with the rest obtained from reference TRBV7-8 and TRBJ2-3, is as follows: GAGVSQSPRYKVAKRGQDVALRCDPISGHVSLFWYQQALGQGPEFLTYFQNEAQLDKSGLPSDRFFAERPEGSVSTLKIQRTQQEDSAVYLCASSPRQGSTDTQYFGPGTRLTVL.

As for this clone: Within the sample, other DNA sequences also encode this same CDR3. As DNA, the CDR3 is TGTGCCAGCAGTTCCAGGGACCTTCGTGGCTACACCTTC. Its protein is CASSSRDLRGYTF. This chain uses TRBV27 with TRBJ1-2; perhaps TRBD1 as D (5 bases). V dropped 4 bases and J dropped 7 bases, with 13 bases sitting between them. The CDR3 extends over 13 amino acids. CDR1 and CDR2 (germline): MNHEY, SMNVEV (reference sequence).

About this clone itself: Different DNA sequences within this sample yield the same CDR3. V usage is TRBV30 and J usage is TRBJ1-5; 7 bases align to TRBD1. This CDR3 region has 14 residues. The V gene's germline CDR1 is GTSNPN and CDR2 SVGIG (reference sequence). V trimming: 0 bases; J trimming: 7 bases; junction bases outside the gene matches: 6. The CDR3 nucleotides are TGTGCCTGGAGTGTAGGAGGGGGCAGGCAGCCCCAGCATTTT. This encodes CAWSVGGGRQPQHF.

This clone has just one count. The chain couples TRBV19 to TRBJ2-7; 10 bases agree with TRBD1. CDR1 is LNHDA and CDR2 is SQIVND in the germline V gene (reference sequence). There are 16 residues in the CDR3. Trimming cost V 5 bases and J 0 bases; bases outside gene matches: 7. In DNA, the CDR3 is TGTGCCAGTAGTTTCGGGACAGGGGCTTACTCCTACGAGCAGTACTTC. Residues: CASSFGTGAYSYEQYF.

Turning to this clone: This CDR3 is also generated by other DNA sequences in the sample. This chain connects TRBV30 to TRBJ2-3; 8 positions match TRBD2. Germline lookup yields CDR1 GTSNPN and CDR2 SVGIG (reference sequence). This CDR3 spans 14 amino acids. The trim removed 5 bases at V and 0 bases at J, leaving 4 bases unmatched. As DNA, the CDR3 is TGTGCCTGGTCCCGGGGGGGGAGCACAGATACGCAGTATTTT. Translation gives CAWSRGGSTDTQYF.

This CDR3 reads CASSPRPVETQYF. CDR3 nucleotide sequence: TGTGCCAGCAGCCCCCGGCCGGTAGAGACCCAGTACTTC. The V call is TRBV7-2, the J call TRBJ2-5; D is ambiguous. Trimming removed 5 bases from V and 4 bases from J, with 11 bases in between. CDR1 and CDR2 from the germline V gene are SGHTA and FQGNSA. This CDR3 region has 13 residues.

This clone was found many times. This chain connects TRBV11-2 to TRBJ1-5; D gene unclear. CDR3 size: 15 residues. Trimming took 5 bases from V and 5 from J, leaving 16 bases between them. The germline CDR1 and CDR2 sequences are SGHAT and FQNNGV. The CDR3 reads CASSPFGRADQPQHF. In DNA form, the CDR3 reads TGTGCCAGCAGCCCCTTTGGAAGGGCCGATCAGCCCCAGCATTTT.

This chain joins TRBV7-9 and TRBJ2-7; D remains ambiguous. The CDR3 consists of 14 residues. Trimming pared 2 bases from V and 2 bases from J, leaving 10 bases between. Germline V gene lookup returns CDR1 SEHNR and CDR2 FQNEAQ (reference sequence). The CDR3 region has the DNA TGTGCCAGCAGCTTAATGCCGGGTACCTACGAGCAGTACTTC. Its protein is CASSLMPGTYEQYF.

V gene TRBV2 combines with J gene TRBJ2-7, with D perhaps matching TRBD2 (6 bases). The V gene's germline CDR1 is SNHLY and CDR2 FYNNEI. This CDR3 region has 18 residues. V was cut by 6 bases and J by 4 bases, with 28 bases left in between. CDR3 in DNA: TGTGCCAGCAGGAAATCCCCCCCGTGGAGGGAGACAAGATACGAGCAGTACTTC. Residues: CASRKSPPWRETRYEQYF.